This T cell receptor (beta chain) was obtained from a study of beta chain features in type 1 diabetes. Overall study context: The number of sorted cells examined across all samples was roughly 100,000,000. Study-wide findings and caveats: The naive, central memory and Treg TCRB repertoires showed an apparent similarity that was greater among patients than among healthy donors. Type 1 diabetes patients showed a moderate but significant shortening of TCRB CDR3s in all four CD4+ subsets.

Details on this clone: Antigen unknown.

Expressed TCRB transcripts got sequenced, as all isolated RNA was reverse transcribed. Repertoires were generated with immunoSEQ multiplex PCR, while TCRdb's copy carries only in-frame clones and drops some. This table holds about 260,000 clones, roughly 25% found once. The CDR3 spans 16 residues. Germline V gene sequence: CDR1 SGHKS, CDR2 YYEKEE (reference sequence). V gave up 0 bases and J gave up 3 bases, with 14 bases separating them. The chain employs TRBV5-5 and TRBJ2-3; D perhaps matches TRBD2 (6 bases). What was sequenced was naive CD4+ T cells from blood. The TCR originated in a woman aged 30 to 39 with type 1 diabetes. This CDR3 reads CASSLAGPGGTDTQYF. Written as DNA, the CDR3 is TGTGCCAGCAGCTTGGCGGGACCCGGAGGGACAGATACGCAGTATTTT.